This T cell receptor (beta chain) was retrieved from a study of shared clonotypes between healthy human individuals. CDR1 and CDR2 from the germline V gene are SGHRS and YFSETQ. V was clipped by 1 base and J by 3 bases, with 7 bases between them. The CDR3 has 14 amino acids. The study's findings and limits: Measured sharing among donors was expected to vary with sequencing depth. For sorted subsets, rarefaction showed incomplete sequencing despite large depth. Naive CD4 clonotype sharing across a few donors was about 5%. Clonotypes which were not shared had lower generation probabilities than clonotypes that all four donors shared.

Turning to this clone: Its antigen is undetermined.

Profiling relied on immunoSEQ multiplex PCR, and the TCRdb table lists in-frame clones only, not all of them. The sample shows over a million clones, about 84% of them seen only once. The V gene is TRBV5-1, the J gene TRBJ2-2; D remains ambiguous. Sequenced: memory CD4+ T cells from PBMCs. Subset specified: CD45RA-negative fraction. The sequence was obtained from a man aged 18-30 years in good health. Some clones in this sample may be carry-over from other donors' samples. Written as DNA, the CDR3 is TGCGCCAGCAGCTTGAGGCCCGACACCGGGGAGCTGTTTTTT. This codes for CASSLRPDTGELFF. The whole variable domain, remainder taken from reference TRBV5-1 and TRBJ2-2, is KAGVTQTPRYLIKTRGQQVTLSCSPISGHRSVSWYQQTPGQGLQFLFEYFSETQRNKGNFPGRFSGRQFSNSRSEMNVSTLELGDSALYLCASSLRPDTGELFFGEGSRLTVL.